This entry lists 16 T cell receptor beta chains sequenced from one sample in a study of T cell responses to AZD1222 COVID-19 vaccine. Clones were read by immunoSEQ multiplex PCR, and TCRdb kept only the in-frame ones, dropping some. The repertoire has some 55,000 clones, around 92% of them found once; the top ten carry roughly 2%. Sequenced material: peripheral blood, taken on day 0 of AZD1222 vaccination. The receptors shown here come from an adult in good health.

The chain recombines TRBV6-5 with TRBJ2-1, with 15 bases fitting TRBD2. Germline assignment: CDR1 MNHEY and CDR2 SVGAGI. The J segment lost 8 bases and the V segment lost 0 bases, leaving 2 bases of the junction unmatched. This CDR3 comprises 16 residues. The CDR3 sequence is CASSYSGLAGGDEQFF. CDR3 sequence (DNA): TGTGCCAGCAGTTACTCAGGACTAGCGGGAGGGGATGAGCAGTTCTTC.

The chain is built from TRBV30 and TRBJ2-7; a weak D match, TRBD2 (6 bases). Germline values: CDR1 GTSNPN, CDR2 SVGIG (reference sequence). The germline V and J ends were trimmed by 2 bases and 7 bases, with 15 bases remaining between them. The CDR3 is 13 amino acids. CDR3 sequence (DNA): TGTGCCTGGAGTAGGGGCCATGCGGGGGAGCAGTACTTC. It specifies CAWSRGHAGEQYF.

This chain links TRBV6-1 with TRBJ1-1; tentatively, D is TRBD1 (5 bases). Trimming left V 0 bases short and J 11 bases short, with 19 bases between. Per the germline V gene, CDR1 is MNHNS and CDR2 is SASEGT. The CDR3 is 15 residues long. This CDR3 reads CASSEALHRGSLAFF. The CDR3 nucleotides read TGTGCCAGCAGTGAAGCGCTTCACCGGGGGTCTCTGGCTTTCTTT.

The J gene is TRBJ1-2, the V gene TRBV28; D not resolved. V lost 10 bases and J lost 4, with 16 bases in between. CDR1 is MDHEN and CDR2 is SYDVKM in the germline V gene. The CDR3 runs to 13 residues. The CDR3 DNA is TGTGCCACCCCCCAACCCGGCGGCTATGGCTACACCTTC. Protein sequence: CATPQPGGYGYTF.

J is TRBJ2-5 and V is TRBV3-1 (or the pseudogene TRBV3-2); D not certain. The germline V gene encodes CDR1 LGHDT and CDR2 YNNKEL (reference sequence). V lost 3 bases and J lost 5, with 19 bases in between. The CDR3 spans 16 residues. CDR3 amino acids: CASSHPIDPTRETQYF. CDR3 DNA sequence: TGTGCCAGCAGCCACCCTATCGACCCCACCCGGGAGACCCAGTACTTC.

The chain is built from TRBV5-5 and TRBJ1-1; D is unclear. Trimming pared 0 bases from V and 1 base from J, leaving 7 bases between. The CDR3 loop spans 14 amino acids. CDR1 is SGHKS and CDR2 is YYEKEE in the germline V gene (reference sequence). CDR3 amino acids: CASSLDTQNTEAFF. DNA of the CDR3: TGTGCCAGCAGCTTGGACACCCAGAACACTGAAGCTTTCTTT.

This clone was recorded only once. This chain links TRBV19 with TRBJ1-3, with D unresolved. The CDR3 sequence is 15 residues long. Germline V gives CDR1 LNHDA, CDR2 SQIVND (reference sequence). Trimming removed 3 bases from V and 0 bases from J, with 9 bases in between. CDR3 sequence reads: CASSIPGSSGNTIYF. CDR3 in DNA: TGTGCCAGTAGTATCCCCGGGAGCTCTGGAAACACCATATATTTT.

This clone was observed a single time. J is TRBJ2-5 and V is TRBV10-3, with 7 positions matching TRBD2. The V and J ends lost 4 bases and 7 bases, in that order; junction bases with no gene match: 12. CDR3 length: 15 amino acids. Germline V CDR1 and CDR2: ENHRY, SYGVKD. This chain's CDR3 is CAISGARDPGGTQYF. As DNA, the CDR3 is TGTGCCATCAGTGGGGCGAGAGATCCGGGGGGGACCCAGTACTTC.

The rearrangement uses TRBV5-4 and TRBJ1-1; D possibly corresponds to TRBD1 (5 bases). Germline assignment: CDR1 SGHNT and CDR2 YYREEE (reference sequence). The CDR3 runs 14 residues. Trimming cost V 5 bases and J 3 bases, with 14 bases left between them. The CDR3 coding sequence is TGTGCCAGCAGGTGGGGCACAGGCGACACTGAAGCTTTCTTT. This codes for CASRWGTGDTEAFF.

The CDR3, as DNA: TGTGCCAGCTCACCACAGGGACAGGGATTCGAGCAGTACTTC. This translates into CASSPQGQGFEQYF. The chain joins TRBV18 to TRBJ2-7, with 9 positions matching TRBD1. CDR1 is KGHSH and CDR2 is LQKENI in the germline V gene. V lost 1 base and J lost 6; bases outside the gene matches: 4. There are 14 residues in the CDR3.

This chain connects TRBV3-1 (or the pseudogene TRBV3-2) to TRBJ2-7; D unresolved. CDR3 length: 13 amino acids. With 0 bases removed from V and 5 bases from J, the gap between germline ends came to 8 bases. Germline-derived CDR1 and CDR2 are LGHDT and YNNKEL (reference sequence). The CDR3 loop reads CASSQEFSHEQYF. The CDR3 nucleotides are TGTGCCAGCAGCCAAGAATTTAGCCACGAGCAGTACTTC.

The V and J genes are TRBV5-1 and TRBJ2-2, with a tentative D call TRBD1 (5 bases). Trimming stripped 1 base from V and 6 bases from J, with 13 bases between. Germline V gives CDR1 SGHRS, CDR2 YFSETQ. CDR3 length equals 15 residues. Here the CDR3 reads CASSLSSRAPGELFF. The CDR3 nucleotides are TGCGCCAGCAGCTTGTCTTCCAGGGCCCCCGGGGAGCTGTTTTTT.

The CDR3, as DNA: TGTGCCAGCAGCTTCTCAAAGGGGGTGCACACTGAAGCTTTCTTT. Amino acid sequence: CASSFSKGVHTEAFF. The V gene is TRBV11-1, the J gene TRBJ1-1; D may be TRBD1 (6 bases). The CDR3 covers 15 residues. Germline loops: CDR1 SGHAT, CDR2 FQDESV (reference sequence). Between the trimmed V and J ends, which lost 3 bases and 3 bases, there was a span of 14 bases. Combining the CDR3 with reference TRBV11-1 and TRBJ1-1 gives the whole variable domain EAEVAQSPRYKITEKSQAVAFWCDPISGHATLYWYRQILGQGPELLVQFQDESVVDDSQLPKDRFSAERLKGVDSTLKIQPAELGDSAMYLCASSFSKGVHTEAFFGQGTRLTVV.

The chain carries TRBV14 and TRBJ1-4, with 8 positions matching TRBD1. The germline CDR1 and CDR2 sequences are SGHDN and FVKESK. J gave up 4 bases and V 5 bases, and 9 bases lay outside the gene matches. The CDR3 totals 16 residues. Here the CDR3 reads CASSKMQGAGNEKLFF. CDR3 nucleotide sequence: TGTGCCAGCAGCAAAATGCAGGGGGCCGGTAATGAAAAACTGTTTTTT.

This chain connects TRBV7-6 to TRBJ1-2; no clear D gene. V was shortened by 5 bases and J by 0 bases, with 7 bases between the two germline ends. CDR1 SGHVS and CDR2 FNYEAQ come from the germline V gene. The CDR3 extends over 13 amino acids. CDR3 protein: CASSPGPNYGYTF. The CDR3 DNA reads as TGTGCCAGCAGCCCCGGCCCTAACTATGGCTACACCTTC. Full variable domain (outside the CDR3, taken from reference TRBV7-6 and TRBJ1-2): GAGVSQSPRYKVTKRGQDVALRCDPISGHVSLYWYRQALGQGPEFLTYFNYEAQQDKSGLPNDRFSAERPEGSISTLTIQRTEQRDSAMYRCASSPGPNYGYTFGSGTRLTVV.

V and J are TRBV18 and TRBJ2-3; weak D call: TRBD1 (6 bases). V was trimmed by 6 bases and J by 4 bases, leaving 11 bases between them. CDR1 KGHSH and CDR2 LQKENI come from the germline V gene. The length of the CDR3 is 13 residues. CDR3 in DNA: TGTGCCAGCTCCCAGGGGACCGCAGATACGCAGTATTTT. Protein: CASSQGTADTQYF.